This TCR beta chain stems from a study of tumor-infiltrating lymphocytes in primary liver carcinoma. General study points: It was tumor-adjacent and tumor-blood pairs that overlapped less than tumor region pairs did.

Extraction of RNA together with DNA used 20-30 mg of unsorted bulk tissue. Constant-region priming of around 500 ng total RNA yielded TCR beta cDNA. For TCR beta, libraries were produced by three nested multiplex PCR rounds using slightly modified ARM-PCR. The first two PCR rounds used TRBV1-TRBV30 forward primers with a C-beta reverse primer, roughly 11 cycles each. MiXCR, applied by TCRdb to the multiplex PCR reads, yields one record per CDR3 protein. Here the sample spans about 26,000 distinct CDR3 sequences, around 79% being singletons. Germline CDR1 MDHEN, CDR2 SYDVKM. There are 18 residues in the CDR3. Notes on this clonotype: The antigen is unknown.

The clonotype comes from a man aged 35 to 55 with primary liver carcinoma and hepatitis B virus infection. V usage is TRBV28 and J usage is TRBJ2-7; 14 bases fit TRBD2. Sample: liver tumor tissue from sampling region 3. The subset is: tumor region T3, left-lateral pole. The CDR3 nucleotides are TGTGTCAGTAGTTTACTCTTGGGACTAGCGGGAGAAACCTACGAGCAGTACTTC. Amino acid sequence: CVSSLLLGLAGETYEQYF.